This T cell receptor (beta chain) was found in a study of T cells expressing NK-cell markers. Study summary: Investigators obtained TCR beta repertoires from sorted CD3+CD56+NKG2C+, CD3+CD56+NKG2C- and CD3+CD56-NKG2C+ T cells.

One entry per CDR3 protein, without DNA, is what TCRdb gives after re-calling the 5' RACE reads. The specimen's table records about 120,000 distinct CDR3 sequences. With regard to this clonotype: Its antigen is currently unknown.

Findings and limits, study-wide: The leading position in the CD3+CD56-NKG2C+ fraction of a few donors also went to these clonotypes.

Input material: blood T cells: a sorted CD56 or NKG2C T cell subset, CD4+ or CD8+ T cells, or bulk PBMC T cells (not recorded which). This clonotype originated in a woman aged 18-70 years in good health.

The CDR3 here is CASSLSGNGELFF. V and J are TRBV7-3 and TRBJ2-2. The CDR3 spans 13 residues. Germline V gene sequence: CDR1 SGHTA, CDR2 FQGTGA. Using reference TRBV7-3 and TRBJ2-2 for the parts outside the CDR3, the full variable domain is GAGVSQTPSNKVTEKGKYVELRCDPISGHTALYWYRQSLGQGPEFLIYFQGTGAADDSGLPNDRFFAVRPEGSVSTLKIQRTERGDSAVYLCASSLSGNGELFFGEGSRLTVL.